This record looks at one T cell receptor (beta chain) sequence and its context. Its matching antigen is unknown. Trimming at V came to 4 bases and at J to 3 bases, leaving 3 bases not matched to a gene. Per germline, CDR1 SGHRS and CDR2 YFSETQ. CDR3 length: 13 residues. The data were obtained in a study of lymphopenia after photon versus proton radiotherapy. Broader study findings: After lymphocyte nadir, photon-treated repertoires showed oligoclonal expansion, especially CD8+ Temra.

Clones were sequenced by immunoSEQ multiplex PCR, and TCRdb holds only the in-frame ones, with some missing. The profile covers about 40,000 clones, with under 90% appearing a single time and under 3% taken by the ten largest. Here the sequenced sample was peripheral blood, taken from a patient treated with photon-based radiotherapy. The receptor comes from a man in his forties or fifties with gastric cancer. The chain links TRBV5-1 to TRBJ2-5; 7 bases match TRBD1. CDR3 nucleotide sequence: TGCGCCAGCAGCATGGACAGGAAAGAGACCCAGTACTTC. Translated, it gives CASSMDRKETQYF.